Sequencing of this T cell receptor (beta chain) was carried out in a study of blood T cell repertoires in COVID-19. Whole-study context: Material from acute and convalescent COVID-19 was sourced from the United States, Italy and Spain. Sources were T cells, B-cell-depleted T cells, or PBMCs; the material itself was cDNA or gDNA.

Germline loops: CDR1 SNHLY, CDR2 FYNNEI. The junction had 5 bases not matched to a gene; V was cut back by 4 bases and J by 3 bases. This CDR3 has 14 residues. Measured with immunoSEQ multiplex PCR; TCRdb has only the in-frame clones, and not every one. The repertoire holds about 60,000 clones, approximately 91% seen once, with around an eighth in the top ten. The sample taken for sequencing was peripheral blood. This receptor was taken from a woman aged 55-69 years with active COVID-19. This sequence joins TRBV2 and TRBJ1-1; 7 bases align to TRBD1. CDR3 DNA sequence: TGTGCCAGCAGTGCGGAGGGGGCTTACACTGAAGCTTTCTTT. Residues: CASSAEGAYTEAFF.